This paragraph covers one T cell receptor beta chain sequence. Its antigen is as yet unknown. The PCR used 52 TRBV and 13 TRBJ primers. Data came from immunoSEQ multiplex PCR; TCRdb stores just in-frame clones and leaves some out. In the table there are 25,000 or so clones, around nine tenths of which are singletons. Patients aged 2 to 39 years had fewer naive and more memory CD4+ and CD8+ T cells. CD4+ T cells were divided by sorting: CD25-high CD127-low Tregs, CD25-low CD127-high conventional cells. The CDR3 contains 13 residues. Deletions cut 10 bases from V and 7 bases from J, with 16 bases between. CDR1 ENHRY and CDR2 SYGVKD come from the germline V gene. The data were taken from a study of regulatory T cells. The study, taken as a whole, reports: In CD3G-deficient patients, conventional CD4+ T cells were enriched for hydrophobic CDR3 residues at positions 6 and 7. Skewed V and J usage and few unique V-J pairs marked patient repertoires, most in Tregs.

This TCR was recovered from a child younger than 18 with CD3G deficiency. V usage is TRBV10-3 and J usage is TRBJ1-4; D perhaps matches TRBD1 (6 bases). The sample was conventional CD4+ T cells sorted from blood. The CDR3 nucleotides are TGTGCCAGTGCTCGGACAGCGGGTGAAAAACTGTTTTTT. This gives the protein CASARTAGEKLFF.